A selection of T cell receptor beta chains follows, all from one sample in a study of blood T cell repertoires in COVID-19. TCRdb keeps only in-frame clones here, not all; method: immunoSEQ multiplex PCR. The table lists hundreds of thousands of clones, under 90% of them singletons. Input material: peripheral blood. The receptors were gathered from a woman between 35 and 50 years old with active or convalescent COVID-19. Each CDR3 is given with its conserved first and last residue. A D gene is named only where the DNA matches it firmly. The listing skips clone size in some rows; elsewhere it reads once, few, many or a size class.

j_gene	abundance	d_gene	v_gene	CDR3nt	CDR3aa
TRBJ1-5	NA	NA	TRBV2	TGTGCCAGCAGTGAGGGGACACCACATTTTTTCCAGCATTTT	CASSEGTPHFFQHF
TRBJ2-2	NA	NA	TRBV14	TGTGCCAGCAGCCAAGTGGGGGGTTCCGGGGAGCTGTTTTTT	CASSQVGGSGELFF
TRBJ2-7	NA	NA	TRBV19	TGTGCCAGTAGTATGAGGGGGTTTGGTAACGAGCAGTACTTC	CASSMRGFGNEQYF
TRBJ1-4	NA	TRBD1	TRBV15	TGTGCCACCAGCGAAGAGGACAGGTCGATTGAAAAACTGTTTTTT	CATSEEDRSIEKLFF
TRBJ1-5	once	NA	TRBV6-1	TGTGCCAGCAGTGAAGTGTTACGAGGGGGTGATCAGCCCCAGCATTTT	CASSEVLRGGDQPQHF
TRBJ2-1	NA	NA	TRBV6-5	TGTGCCAGCACTCAAACGGGTGGGGGCGATCAGTTCTTC	CASTQTGGGDQFF
TRBJ2-6	NA	NA	TRBV19	TGTGCCAGTAGTGGCGGAGGCAACGTCCTGACTTTC	CASSGGGNVLTF
TRBJ1-2	NA	TRBD1	TRBV23-1	TGCGCCAGCAGTCAAACCGGGACAGGGGCTAACTATGGCTACACCTTC	CASSQTGTGANYGYTF
TRBJ2-2	NA	NA	TRBV11-2	TGTGCCAGCAGCTTAAGGTCCGACAGGCCCAACACCGGGGAGCTGTTTTTT	CASSLRSDRPNTGELFF
TRBJ2-1	once	TRBD2	TRBV5-4	TGTGCCAGCAGACCCGACAGCGGGAGACGGAACAATGAGCAGTTCTTC	CASRPDSGRRNNEQFF